This TCR beta chain was profiled in a study of T-cell reconstitution after alpha-beta-depleted transplantation in children. Broader study findings: Reported findings indicate that, about two months after transplant, alpha-beta T cells came from several hundred expanded clones, which were derived from non-depleted graft cells.

About this clonotype itself: What it binds is unknown.

TCRbeta library construction was performed incorporating unique molecular identifiers. TCRdb analysed the PCR reads with MiXCR anew, one entry per CDR3 protein. The table records some 350,000 distinct CDR3 sequences, 15% to 20% of them present only once. Germline CDR1 reads MGHRA; CDR2 reads YSYEKL. The CDR3 contains 14 residues. The V gene lost 4 bases and the J gene lost 12 bases, with 19 bases spanning the gap. The TCR sequence derives from a male patient aged 2 to 9 who had a stem cell transplant for acute lymphoblastic leukemia, so the T cells may come from the graft donor. V gene TRBV4-1 combines with J gene TRBJ1-3; D ambiguous. The sequenced sample was PBMCs, mostly from graft donor cells, obtained 360 days after TCRalphabeta/CD19-depleted stem cell transplant. This CDR3 reads CASSPTVVGFVIYF. For the CDR3, the DNA is TGCGCCAGCAGCCCTACAGTCGTCGGGTTTGTCATATATTTT.